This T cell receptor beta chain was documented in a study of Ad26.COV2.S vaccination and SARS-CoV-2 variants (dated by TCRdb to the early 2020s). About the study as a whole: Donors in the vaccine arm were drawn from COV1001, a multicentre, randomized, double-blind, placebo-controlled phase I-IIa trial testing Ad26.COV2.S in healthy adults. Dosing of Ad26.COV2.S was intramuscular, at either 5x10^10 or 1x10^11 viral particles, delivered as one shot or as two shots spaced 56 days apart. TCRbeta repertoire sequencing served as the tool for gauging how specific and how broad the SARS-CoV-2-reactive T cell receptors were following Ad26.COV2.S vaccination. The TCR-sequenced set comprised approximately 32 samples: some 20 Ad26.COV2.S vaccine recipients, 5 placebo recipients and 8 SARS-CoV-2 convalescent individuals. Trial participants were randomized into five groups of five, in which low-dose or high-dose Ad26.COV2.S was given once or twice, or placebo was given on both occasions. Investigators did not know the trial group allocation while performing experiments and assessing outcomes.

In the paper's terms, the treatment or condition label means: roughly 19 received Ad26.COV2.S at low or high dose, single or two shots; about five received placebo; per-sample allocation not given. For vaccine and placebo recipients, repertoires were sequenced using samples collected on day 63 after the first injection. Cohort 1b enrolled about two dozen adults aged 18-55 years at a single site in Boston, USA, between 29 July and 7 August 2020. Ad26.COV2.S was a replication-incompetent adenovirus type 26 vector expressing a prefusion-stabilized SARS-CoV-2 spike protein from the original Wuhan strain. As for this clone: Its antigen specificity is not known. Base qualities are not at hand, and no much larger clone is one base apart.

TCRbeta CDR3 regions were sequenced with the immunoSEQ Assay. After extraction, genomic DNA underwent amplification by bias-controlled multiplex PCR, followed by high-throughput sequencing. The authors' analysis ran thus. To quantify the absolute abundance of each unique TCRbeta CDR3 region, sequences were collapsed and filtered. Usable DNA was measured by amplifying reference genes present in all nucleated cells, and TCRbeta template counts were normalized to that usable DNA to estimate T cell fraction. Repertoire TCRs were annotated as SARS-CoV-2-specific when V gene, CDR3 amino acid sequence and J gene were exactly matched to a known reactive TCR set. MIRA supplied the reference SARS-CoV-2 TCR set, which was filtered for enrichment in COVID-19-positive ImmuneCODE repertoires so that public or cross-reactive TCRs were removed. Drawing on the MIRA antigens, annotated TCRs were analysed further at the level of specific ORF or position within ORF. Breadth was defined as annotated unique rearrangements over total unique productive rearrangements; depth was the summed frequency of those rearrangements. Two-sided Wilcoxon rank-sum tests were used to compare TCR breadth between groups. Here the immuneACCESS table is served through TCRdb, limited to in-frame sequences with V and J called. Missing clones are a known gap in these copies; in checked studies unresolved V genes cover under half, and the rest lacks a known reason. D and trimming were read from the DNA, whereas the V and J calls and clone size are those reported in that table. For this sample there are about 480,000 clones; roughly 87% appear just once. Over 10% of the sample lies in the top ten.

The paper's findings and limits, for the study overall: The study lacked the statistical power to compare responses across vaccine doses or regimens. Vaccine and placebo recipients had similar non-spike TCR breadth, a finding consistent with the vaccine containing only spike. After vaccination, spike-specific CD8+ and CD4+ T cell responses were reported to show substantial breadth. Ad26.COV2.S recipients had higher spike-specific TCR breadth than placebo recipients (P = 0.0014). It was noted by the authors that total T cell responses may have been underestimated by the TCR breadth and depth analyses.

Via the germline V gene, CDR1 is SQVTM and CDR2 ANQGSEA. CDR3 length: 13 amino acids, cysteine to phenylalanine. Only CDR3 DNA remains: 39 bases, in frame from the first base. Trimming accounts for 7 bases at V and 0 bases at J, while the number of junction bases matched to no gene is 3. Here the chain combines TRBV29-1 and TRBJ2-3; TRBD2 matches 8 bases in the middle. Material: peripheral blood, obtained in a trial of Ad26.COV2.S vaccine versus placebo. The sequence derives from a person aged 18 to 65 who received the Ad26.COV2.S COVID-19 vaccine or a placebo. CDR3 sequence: CSGREDSTDTQYF. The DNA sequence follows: TGCAGCGGGCGGGAGGACAGCACAGATACGCAGTATTTT.